The TCR beta chain under discussion was sequenced for a study of T cell responses to AZD1222 COVID-19 vaccine. The repertoire was sequenced with immunoSEQ multiplex PCR; TCRdb's copy has only in-frame clones and lacks some. The table has approximately 150,000 clones, around 94% seen once; the top ten hold approximately 0.88%. The V end lost 3 bases, the J end lost 2 bases, and 11 bases lay between the germline ends. In germline, CDR1 is SGHDT, CDR2 YYEEEE. The CDR3 is made up of 15 amino acids. Specimen: peripheral blood, collected on day 0 of AZD1222 vaccination. The receptor was derived from an adult in good health. The genes are TRBV5-6 and TRBJ2-2; D perhaps matches TRBD1 (6 bases). The CDR3 DNA reads TGTGCCAGCAGCTCAGGGGACGCCAACACCGGGGAGCTGTTTTTT. Translating it yields CASSSGDANTGELFF.